Below are 30 T cell receptor beta chains sequenced from a single sample in a study of monozygotic twins with inflammatory bowel disease. TCRdb reprocessed the 5' RACE reads and reports one entry per CDR3 protein, with no DNA. This specimen shows 150,000 to 200,000 distinct CDR3 sequences; the ten leading clones hold approximately 2.8%. Material for sequencing was blood. These receptor sequences come from a human donor with ulcerative colitis or Crohn's disease, or a healthy co-twin of an affected twin (not recorded which).

This sequence joins TRBV7-2 and TRBJ2-3; TCRdb gives TRBD1 as the D gene, but with no DNA this cannot be confirmed. The CDR3 is 16 residues long. The germline gives CDR1 SGHTA, CDR2 FQGNSA. CDR3 in amino acids: CASSLDGRGSTDTQYF.

The rearrangement uses TRBV3-1 and TRBJ2-2; checking the TCRdb D call of TRBD1 is not possible without DNA. CDR1 and CDR2 from the germline V gene are LGHDT and YNNKEL (reference sequence). The CDR3 is 17 residues long. CDR3 residues: CASTPRWGTVNTGELFF.

The chain combines TRBV15 with TRBJ2-7; TCRdb selects TRBD1, and the lack of DNA leaves this call unchecked. CDR3 size: 13 residues. Germline V gene lookup returns CDR1 LNHNV and CDR2 YYDKDF (reference sequence). The CDR3 protein is CATSPLGTYEQYF.

This chain links TRBV5-1 with TRBJ2-2; TCRdb returns TRBD1, unconfirmable since there is no DNA. The CDR3 runs to 16 residues. CDR1 SGHRS and CDR2 YFSETQ come from the germline V gene. The CDR3 protein is CASSVTGGANTGELFF.

This chain links TRBV5-1 with TRBJ2-5; TCRdb picks TRBD1, but there is no DNA to check that call. Germline values: CDR1 SGHRS, CDR2 YFSETQ. The CDR3 contains 17 residues. CDR3 region: CASSFRPSSGVQETQYF. Full variable domain (remainder filled in from reference TRBV5-1 and TRBJ2-5): KAGVTQTPRYLIKTRGQQVTLSCSPISGHRSVSWYQQTPGQGLQFLFEYFSETQRNKGNFPGRFSGRQFSNSRSEMNVSTLELGDSALYLCASSFRPSSGVQETQYFGPGTRLLVL.

This chain links TRBV29-1 with TRBJ2-5. The germline V gene encodes CDR1 SQVTM and CDR2 ANQGSEA. The CDR3 has 12 residues. The CDR3 is CSVSKGKETQYF.

V is TRBV5-1 and J is TRBJ2-2; lacking DNA, the TRBD1 call made by TCRdb goes unchecked. The length of the CDR3 is 16 residues. CDR1 is SGHRS and CDR2 is YFSETQ in the germline V gene. CDR3 in amino acids: CASSLAGDTNTGELFF.

V usage is TRBV5-1 and J usage is TRBJ2-7. The germline V gene has CDR1 SGHRS and CDR2 YFSETQ. This CDR3 contains 13 residues. The CDR3 loop is CASSLLAGYEQYF.

The gene calls are TRBV29-1 and TRBJ1-1; TCRdb proposes TRBD1, but this gene call is untestable without DNA. This CDR3 is built from 14 residues. Per the germline V gene, CDR1 is SQVTM and CDR2 is ANQGSEA. The CDR3 sequence: CSLGYVWGETEAFF.

The chain combines TRBV30 with TRBJ1-2; TCRdb outputs TRBD1, but without DNA this stays unchecked. Germline assignment: CDR1 GTSNPN and CDR2 SVGIG (reference sequence). The CDR3 has 12 amino acids. CDR3 residues: CGWSDGIYGYTF.

This chain joins TRBV10-3 and TRBJ2-7; TCRdb's D call, TRBD1, is unchecked because there is no DNA. This CDR3 comprises 14 residues. The germline V gene encodes CDR1 ENHRY and CDR2 SYGVKD. This chain's CDR3 is CATTSRGISYEQYF.

J is TRBJ2-1 and V is TRBV4-1; TCRdb's D gene call, TRBD1, goes unchecked for lack of DNA. CDR1 and CDR2 (germline): MGHRA, YSYEKL. The CDR3 is made up of 17 amino acids. The CDR3 reads CASSQGPGRASYNEQFF.

The chain carries TRBV12-3 or TRBV12-4 and TRBJ2-7. This CDR3 contains 11 residues. The CDR3 loop reads CASSFEAWQYF.

This sequence joins TRBV7-9 and TRBJ2-5; no DNA is available, so the TRBD2 call from TCRdb remains unchecked. The length of the CDR3 is 14 residues. Germline V gene sequence: CDR1 SEHNR, CDR2 FQNEAQ (reference sequence). The CDR3 spells CASSPEGTLETQYF.

The gene calls are TRBV9 and TRBJ1-2; without DNA, the TCRdb call of TRBD1 cannot be checked. The CDR3 is 13 residues long. Germline V gene data show CDR1 as SGDLS and CDR2 as YYNGEE. The CDR3 spells CASSVVEGNGYTF.

The V gene is TRBV29-1, the J gene TRBJ2-3; TCRdb picks TRBD2, but there is no DNA to check that call. From germline, CDR1 is SQVTM and CDR2 ANQGSEA. The CDR3 is 13 residues long. The CDR3 region is CSVVGGRGDTQYF.

The V and J genes are TRBV11-2 and TRBJ2-2; checking the TCRdb D call of TRBD1 is not possible without DNA. This CDR3 comprises 18 residues. Germline assignment: CDR1 SGHAT and CDR2 FQNNGV. CDR3 protein: CASSPRGAGAANTGELFF.

The rearrangement uses TRBV9 and TRBJ2-3; the TCRdb D gene call, TRBD1, has no DNA to confirm it. CDR3 size: 13 residues. Germline V lookup: CDR1 SGDLS, CDR2 YYNGEE. This CDR3 is CASSVEIPDTQYF.

CDR3 sequence: CSAIAASTDTQYF. The V call is TRBV20-1, the J call TRBJ2-3; TCRdb picks TRBD2, but there is no DNA to check that call. This CDR3 contains 13 residues. Germline CDR1 and CDR2: DFQATT and SNEGSKA (reference sequence).

The V call is TRBV15, the J call TRBJ2-5. The CDR3 runs 14 residues. CDR1 LNHNV and CDR2 YYDKDF come from the germline V gene (reference sequence). CDR3 protein: CATSRRENQETQYF. Full variable domain (outside the CDR3, taken from reference TRBV15 and TRBJ2-5): DAMVIQNPRYQVTQFGKPVTLSCSQTLNHNVMYWYQQKSSQAPKLLFHYYDKDFNNEADTPDNFQSRRPNTSFCFLDIRSPGLGDTAMYLCATSRRENQETQYFGPGTRLLVL.

This rearrangement joins TRBV27 to TRBJ2-5; TCRdb's assignment of TRBD1 cannot be checked, as there is no DNA. Germline lookup yields CDR1 MNHEY and CDR2 SMNVEV (reference sequence). This CDR3 is 15 amino acids long. The CDR3 sequence: CASSLFGQAQETQYF.

The V and J genes are TRBV20-1 and TRBJ2-7; TCRdb reports TRBD2, a call that lacks DNA to check it against. The CDR3 loop spans 19 amino acids. Germline V CDR1 and CDR2: DFQATT, SNEGSKA (reference sequence). CDR3 in amino acids: CSARSLAGGRTIVYYEQYF.

The genes are TRBV6-5 and TRBJ2-1; the TRBD2 assignment by TCRdb is unverifiable without DNA. The CDR3 consists of 14 residues. CDR1 and CDR2 from the germline V gene are MNHEY and SVGAGI. The CDR3 loop is CASSYSTSGRGQFF.

The chain couples TRBV28 to TRBJ2-5; TCRdb picks TRBD2, but there is no DNA to check that call. The germline V gene encodes CDR1 MDHEN and CDR2 SYDVKM. This CDR3 region has 14 residues. CDR3 in amino acids: CASSMRLASETQYF.

The genes are TRBV7-9 and TRBJ1-5; the TRBD1 assignment by TCRdb is unverifiable without DNA. The germline V gene encodes CDR1 SEHNR and CDR2 FQNEAQ (reference sequence). The CDR3 covers 16 residues. CDR3 sequence: CASSLTGFEVWQPQHF.

V and J are TRBV11-2 and TRBJ2-1; TCRdb reports TRBD2, a call that lacks DNA to check it against. Germline V gene data show CDR1 as SGHAT and CDR2 as FQNNGV. CDR3 length equals 20 residues. CDR3 residues: CASSPKTGFGSGRAVDEQFF.

The genes are TRBV20-1 and TRBJ2-2; the D call of TRBD2 rests on TCRdb alone, since no DNA is present to check it. The CDR3 totals 16 residues. Germline CDR1 is DFQATT and CDR2 is SNEGSKA (reference sequence). The CDR3 is CSATPGLAGYTGELFF.

The chain carries TRBV11-2 and TRBJ2-1; lacking DNA, the TRBD2 call made by TCRdb goes unchecked. This CDR3 comprises 19 residues. Germline assignment: CDR1 SGHAT and CDR2 FQNNGV. This CDR3 reads CASSPKRDQREGYGNEQFF.

V usage is TRBV9 and J usage is TRBJ2-3. The germline CDR1 and CDR2 sequences are SGDLS and YYNGEE. The CDR3 runs to 12 residues. CDR3 loop: CASSVGTDTQYF.

CDR3 sequence reads: CATGRGSGTGRETQYF. This chain links TRBV24-1 with TRBJ2-5; there is no DNA to check the TCRdb D call of TRBD1. Looked up from germline, CDR1 is KGHDR and CDR2 is SFDVKD. This CDR3 has 16 amino acids.